Described below is a single T cell receptor (beta chain) sequence and its context. The antigen is undetermined. The entry originates in a study of cytomegalovirus exposure and HLA in healthy donors. Study observations and caveats: A later analysis linked a missense DCLRE1C variant to TCR beta V- and J-gene trimming.

In nominal health when sampled, donors likely had unrecorded immune exposures nonetheless. Both 60 Vbeta primers and 13 Jbeta primers went into the PCR. Profiling relied on immunoSEQ multiplex PCR, and the TCRdb table lists in-frame clones only, not all of them. This sample has 90,000 to 110,000 clones, with 69% found just once. V lost 5 bases to trimming and J lost 7 bases; unmatched junction nucleotides: 6. Per the germline V gene, CDR1 is MNHEY and CDR2 is SVGAGI. CDR3 size: 14 residues. The rearrangement links TRBV6-5 to TRBJ1-4, with 8 bases matching TRBD1. Sequencing was done on a sample of PBMCs. This clonotype was sampled from a woman in her 70s in good health and CMV-seropositive. In DNA, the CDR3 is TGTGCCAGCAGTCACGGACAGGGAGGTGAAAAACTGTTTTTT. Its protein product is CASSHGQGGEKLFF.